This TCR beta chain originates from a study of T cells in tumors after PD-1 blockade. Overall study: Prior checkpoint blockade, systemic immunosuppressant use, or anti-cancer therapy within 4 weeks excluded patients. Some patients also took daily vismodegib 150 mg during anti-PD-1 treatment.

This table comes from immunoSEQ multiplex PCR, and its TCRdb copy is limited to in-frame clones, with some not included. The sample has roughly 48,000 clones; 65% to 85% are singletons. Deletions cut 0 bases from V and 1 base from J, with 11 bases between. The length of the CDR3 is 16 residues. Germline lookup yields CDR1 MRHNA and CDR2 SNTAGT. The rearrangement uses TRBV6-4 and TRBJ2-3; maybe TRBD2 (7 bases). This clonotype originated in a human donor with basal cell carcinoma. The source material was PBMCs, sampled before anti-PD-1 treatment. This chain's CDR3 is CASSDSEGGGTDTQYF. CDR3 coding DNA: TGTGCCAGCAGTGACTCGGAGGGGGGGGGCACAGATACGCAGTATTTT.